This entry is about one TCR beta chain. The authors' processing: Estimation of nucleated cell counts was performed using reference gene primer amplification. This table comes from immunoSEQ multiplex PCR, and its TCRdb copy is limited to in-frame clones, with some not included. The DNA was the basis for D and trimming; V, J and clone size are from that table. The data contain about 240,000 clones, 82% of them singletons. Patients in Seattle were enrolled during active infection, then followed longitudinally. Germline assignment: CDR1 SEHNR and CDR2 FQNEAQ (reference sequence). The V segment lost 11 bases and the J segment 4 bases; nucleotides outside the gene matches: 6. The CDR3 is 12 residues long. The record originates from a study of blood T cell repertoires in COVID-19. About the research overall: T cells, B-cell-depleted T cells, or PBMCs provided the cDNA or gDNA that served as material.

The sequence was collected from an elderly woman with COVID-19, enrolled during active disease. Sequencing was carried out using peripheral blood. The J gene is TRBJ1-2, the V gene TRBV7-9; 8 bases map to TRBD1. The CDR3 bases are TGTGCCGGAGGACAGGGTCCCTATGGCTACACCTTC. Translated, it gives CAGGQGPYGYTF.